This TCR beta chain was recorded in a study of blood T cell repertoires in COVID-19. At the level of the study: Acute-phase and convalescent COVID-19 samples originated in the United States, Italy and Spain. In each case, the material was cDNA or gDNA derived from T cells, B-cell-depleted T cells, or PBMCs.

In the original workflow: Amplification of reference gene primers provided the estimated nucleated cell counts. Clones were sequenced by immunoSEQ multiplex PCR, and TCRdb holds only the in-frame ones, with some missing. V and J calls and clone size are as listed in that table; D and trimming were resolved from the DNA. The data show some 120,000 clones, around 85% seen once. The V gene's germline CDR1 is SGHAT and CDR2 FQNNGV. This CDR3 is 17 amino acids long. V shed 1 base and J shed 0 bases, with 10 bases lying between them. The chain recombines TRBV11-2 with TRBJ2-6; possible D gene TRBD1, 6 bases. The sample was peripheral blood. The clonotype was recovered from a woman aged 45-65 years with acute or convalescent COVID-19. CDR3 sequence: CASSLGPGASGANVLTF. The CDR3 DNA is TGTGCCAGCAGCTTAGGCCCAGGGGCCTCTGGGGCCAACGTCCTGACTTTC. Supplemented by reference TRBV11-2 and TRBJ2-6, the full variable domain reads EAGVAQSPRYKIIEKRQSVAFWCNPISGHATLYWYQQILGQGPKLLIQFQNNGVVDDSQLPKDRFSAERLKGVDSTLKIQPAKLEDSAVYLCASSLGPGASGANVLTFGAGSRLTVL.